This T cell receptor (beta chain) derives from a study of OX40 agonist ivuxolimab in advanced cancers. As for the study in general: Each dose-escalation patient presented with hepatocellular carcinoma, melanoma, renal cell or head and neck cancer.

Assay used: immunoSEQ multiplex PCR; TCRdb lists only in-frame clones, some missing. The sample records more than 45,000 clones, around 85% being singletons. This clone showed up just a few times. Its antigen remains unidentified. CDR1 is LNHDA, CDR2 SQIVND, per germline (reference sequence). With V trimmed by 7 bases and J by 6 bases, 1 base remained unmatched. This CDR3 contains 11 residues. Regarding the study as a whole: The work left the antigen specificity of expanded peripheral T cells undetermined.

The study sampled blood at baseline, cycle 4 day 1, and cycle 7 day 1. The chain carries TRBV19 and TRBJ1-1, with 8 positions matching TRBD1. This TCR was sampled from an adult with an advanced solid tumor such as melanoma, head and neck, liver or kidney cancer. Sequences were derived from CD4+ or CD8+ T cells sorted from blood, sampled in a trial of the OX40 agonist ivuxolimab. This CDR3 is CASKDRAEAFF. CDR3 nucleotide sequence: TGTGCCAGTAAGGACAGGGCTGAAGCTTTCTTT.